A selection of T cell receptor beta chains follows, all from one sample in a study of T cell repertoires in cytomegalovirus infection. Their antigen targets remain unknown. Each CDR3 protein is one row after TCRdb ran MiXCR on the reads. The sample yields some 310,000 distinct CDR3 sequences, approximately 25% seen once. The sequences come from cultured PBMCs, collected from culture after CMV antigen stimulation. These receptors originate from a human donor in good health (CMV status not recorded). Some clones in this sample may be carry-over from other donors' samples. Both conserved end residues are part of each CDR3.

>TRBV27|TRBJ2-1
CASRPGTGELGEQFF
>TRBV11-2|TRBJ1-1
CASSLRQGTNTEAFF
>TRBV20-1|TRBJ1-1
CSAVGGGAKAFF
>TRBV5-1|TRBJ2-7
CASSPVGLAGRSYEQYF
>TRBV20-1|TRBJ2-1
CSAQLASGSRNEQFF
>TRBV12-3/TRBV12-4|TRBJ2-3
CASSSGTGGDTQYF
>TRBV7-2|TRBJ2-5
CASSPFETQYF
>TRBV7-6|TRBJ2-1
CASTPGGRVTGEQFF
>TRBV7-6|TRBJ2-2
CASSITSGRPFAGELFF
>TRBV29-1|TRBJ2-1
CSVERLAGARNEQFF
>TRBV7-2|TRBJ2-7
CASSFPSGLAGPLYEQYF
>TRBV4-1|TRBJ2-3
CASRGNPSGSTDTQYF
>TRBV20-1|TRBJ1-5
CSARSVGASNQPQHF
>TRBV2|TRBJ1-4
CASSVRRLEKLFF
>TRBV11-1|TRBJ2-5
CASNPGDQETQYF
>TRBV7-2|TRBJ2-7
CASSSRRDRAHEQYF
>TRBV7-2|TRBJ2-3
CASSRSGPSTDTQYF
>TRBV20-1|TRBJ2-1
CSARDPLRLAGGHSVGYNEQFF
>TRBV7-2|TRBJ2-3
CASSRRRASSTDTQYF
>TRBV6-2/TRBV6-3|TRBJ2-6
CASSYSVSDTSFSGANVLTF
>TRBV7-2|TRBJ1-2
CASSYGSGYGYTF
>TRBV6-1|TRBJ2-1
CASSGVVGAQFF
>TRBV7-9|TRBJ1-4
CASSHSGTGNEKLFF
>TRBV7-2|TRBJ2-1
CASSAYLDGEQFF
>TRBV2|TRBJ2-1
CASSLLEAHNEQFF
>TRBV12-5|TRBJ1-3
CASGLPTGVGGNTIYF
>TRBV28|TRBJ2-7
CASSWGLGLAGAISNYYEQYF
>TRBV7-9|TRBJ2-3
CASSSPQDTQYF
>TRBV6-2/TRBV6-3|TRBJ2-5
CATNRPWTSGIPETQYF
>TRBV6-2/TRBV6-3|TRBJ1-5
CASWDREDQPQHF
>TRBV14|TRBJ2-1
CASSQDSLAGDEQFF
>TRBV13|TRBJ1-1
CASSSGTGGLTEAFF
>TRBV28|TRBJ2-7
CASSLREEGYEQYF
>TRBV6-6|TRBJ1-2
CASSYSRDRHTF
>TRBV5-1|TRBJ1-1
CASSLAQGLGGTEAFF
>TRBV7-2|TRBJ1-6
CASSSLPSSYNSPLHF
>TRBV20-1|TRBJ2-1
CSAEDGNYAYNEQFF
>TRBV7-6|TRBJ1-1
CASSSGGTEAFF
>TRBV7-3|TRBJ2-7
CASSPSGQGGFYEQYF
>TRBV29-1|TRBJ2-3
CSVEERGKRVGEDTQYF
>TRBV7-2|TRBJ1-6
CASSLVGGLRYNSPLHF
>TRBV7-8|TRBJ2-1
CASSYTSPYNEQFF
>TRBV6-1|TRBJ1-3
CASMAGGGNTIYF
>TRBV6-6|TRBJ1-5
CASSNQPQHF
>TRBV7-8|TRBJ2-3
CASSVFDRLAGGTDTQYF